One sample yielded the 5 T cell receptor beta chains listed below, sequenced in a study of chemoradiotherapy in HPV16-positive cancers. TCRdb's copy holds only in-frame clones and misses some; the assay was immunoSEQ multiplex PCR. This table has 20,000 or so clones, 70% to 90% appearing once. Here the sequenced sample was blood, taken from a patient who underwent chemoradiotherapy. These receptor sequences come from a human donor with HPV-associated anogenital cancer.

This chain uses TRBV23-1 with TRBJ2-7; maybe TRBD2 (6 bases). TRBV23-1 is sorted into the ORF group, with uncertain function. This CDR3 is built from 12 residues. CDR3 residues: CASTQVLAWQYV. The CDR3, as DNA: TGCGCCAGCACTCAAGTACTAGCATGGCAGTACGTC.

The gene calls are TRBV13 and TRBJ1-2; 7 bases align to TRBD1. Trimming removed 5 bases from V and 8 bases from J; junction bases left unmatched: 8. Germline V CDR1 and CDR2: PRHDT, FYEKMQ (reference sequence). The length of the CDR3 is 13 residues. In DNA, the CDR3 is TGTGCCAGCAGCCGTGACAGGGCGGGCGGCTACACCTTC. It is translated as CASSRDRAGGYTF.

V is TRBV7-8 and J is TRBJ2-1, with D tentatively TRBD2 (6 bases). This CDR3 is 15 amino acids long. Trimming shortened V by 1 base and J by 6 bases, and 13 bases separated the two germline ends. Looked up from germline, CDR1 is SGHVS and CDR2 is FQNEAQ. CDR3 DNA: TGTGCCAGCAGCTTAGGTCGTCGGCGGGGCAATGAGCAGTTCTTC. Protein: CASSLGRRRGNEQFF.

This clone was seen a single time. V gene TRBV19 combines with J gene TRBJ1-1; D is undetermined. Germline CDR1 reads LNHDA; CDR2 reads SQIVND (reference sequence). The CDR3 sequence is 15 residues long. The ends were cut back, 1 base at V and 6 bases at J, with 15 bases in the middle. The CDR3 loop reads CASSIAPSTAAEAFF. Here the CDR3 DNA reads TGTGCCAGTAGTATAGCCCCCTCGACTGCTGCTGAAGCTTTCTTT. The whole variable domain, filled in from reference TRBV19 and TRBJ1-1, reads DGGITQSPKYLFRKEGQNVTLSCEQNLNHDAMYWYRQDPGQGLRLIYYSQIVNDFQKGDIAEGYSVSREKKESFPLTVTSAQKNPTAFYLCASSIAPSTAAEAFFGQGTRLTVV.

The gene calls are TRBV7-9 and TRBJ2-3; the match to TRBD1 covers 7 bases. Germline CDR1 reads SEHNR; CDR2 reads FQNEAQ (reference sequence). V lost 3 bases to trimming and J lost 2 bases; unmatched junction nucleotides: 5. CDR3 size: 15 residues. The CDR3 spells CASSLAGTDTDTQYF. The CDR3 DNA reads TGTGCCAGCAGCTTGGCCGGGACAGACACAGATACGCAGTATTTT.